The 31 T cell receptor beta chains below were found in one sample sequenced in a study of blood T cell repertoires in COVID-19. Sequenced by immunoSEQ multiplex PCR; TCRdb stores in-frame clones only, minus some. The table includes about 180,000 clones, around 88% detected once. The sample was PBMCs or T cells enriched from blood (not recorded which). The receptors originated from a woman aged 25 to 39 who had recovered from COVID-19.

V is TRBV15 and J is TRBJ1-3, with D uncertain. CDR3 length equals 15 residues. Trimming stripped 5 bases from V and 0 bases from J, with 11 bases between. Germline CDR1 LNHNV, CDR2 YYDKDF (reference sequence). For the CDR3, the DNA is TGTGCCACCAGCCTAGCAAGAGCCTCTGGAAACACCATATATTTT. Translation: CATSLARASGNTIYF.

In DNA, the CDR3 is TGTGCCAGCAGTTTTTCCGAGACTAGCACAGATACGCAGTATTTT. It translates to CASSFSETSTDTQYF. The J gene is TRBJ2-3, the V gene TRBV28; D ambiguous. This CDR3 has 15 amino acids. Germline V gene lookup returns CDR1 MDHEN and CDR2 SYDVKM. Trimming took off 3 bases at V and 0 bases at J, with 10 bases between the two ends.

This clone was counted a single time. The chain links TRBV4-1 to TRBJ2-1, with 10 bases identical to TRBD1. The CDR3 length is 15 residues. Germline lookup yields CDR1 MGHRA and CDR2 YSYEKL. V was clipped by 4 bases and J by 7 bases; unmatched bases: 7. The CDR3 DNA reads as TGCGCCAGCAGCCTCCGGGACAGGGGATCGAATGAGCAGTTCTTC. This translates into CASSLRDRGSNEQFF.

V is TRBV27 and J is TRBJ1-4; a possible D gene is TRBD1 (5 bases). The CDR3 contains 16 residues. Germline V gene sequence: CDR1 MNHEY, CDR2 SMNVEV (reference sequence). Deletions cut 6 bases from V and 3 bases from J, with 17 bases between. Written as DNA, the CDR3 is TGTGCCAGCAGCCCCAGGGCGGGGGGGGCTAATGAAAAACTGTTTTTT. It is translated as CASSPRAGGANEKLFF.

The rearrangement joins TRBV19 to TRBJ1-4; no definite D call. V shed 6 bases and J shed 0 bases, with 20 bases lying between them. The length of the CDR3 is 18 residues. CDR1 and CDR2 from the germline V gene are LNHDA and SQIVND (reference sequence). CDR3 nucleotides: TGTGCCAGTAGAGGGATCGAGGGTCTAATTGCAACTAATGAAAAACTGTTTTTT. It codes for CASRGIEGLIATNEKLFF. Full variable domain (missing parts from reference TRBV19 and TRBJ1-4): DGGITQSPKYLFRKEGQNVTLSCEQNLNHDAMYWYRQDPGQGLRLIYYSQIVNDFQKGDIAEGYSVSREKKESFPLTVTSAQKNPTAFYLCASRGIEGLIATNEKLFFGSGTQLSVL.

The chain has TRBV6-5 and TRBJ2-5, with 7 positions matching TRBD1. The CDR3 totals 13 residues. V lost 5 bases, J lost 5 bases, and 5 bases stayed unmatched. Germline V gives CDR1 MNHEY, CDR2 SVGAGI. The CDR3 region has the DNA TGTGCCAGCAGTAGAGGGGGCGGTGAGACCCAGTACTTC. Encoded protein: CASSRGGGETQYF.

This sequence joins TRBV27 and TRBJ2-1; D might be TRBD1 (5 bases). Trimming removed 4 bases from V and 0 bases from J, with 10 bases in between. Germline V CDR1 and CDR2: MNHEY, SMNVEV (reference sequence). The CDR3 runs 15 residues. This CDR3 reads CASSSEQDSYNEQFF. The DNA of the CDR3 is TGTGCCAGCAGTTCTGAACAGGACTCCTACAATGAGCAGTTCTTC.

The gene calls are TRBV28 and TRBJ1-1, with 9 bases aligning to TRBD1. J was trimmed by 4 bases and V by 1 base; bases with no gene match: 4. The germline V gene encodes CDR1 MDHEN and CDR2 SYDVKM. The CDR3 extends over 15 amino acids. This CDR3 reads CASSLSGTGLTEAFF. CDR3 DNA: TGTGCCAGCAGTTTATCCGGGACAGGGCTCACTGAAGCTTTCTTT.

The chain uses TRBV7-2 and TRBJ2-3; possibly TRBD2 for D (5 bases). The length of the CDR3 is 14 residues. Trimming pared 8 bases from V and 0 bases from J, leaving 12 bases between. The germline V gene has CDR1 SGHTA and CDR2 FQGNSA. CDR3 coding DNA: TGTGCCAGCTCGCGGGCCCCTAGCACAGATACGCAGTATTTT. It encodes CASSRAPSTDTQYF.

This chain connects TRBV23-1 to TRBJ2-5; D is possibly TRBD2 (6 bases). TRBV23-1 is an ORF, and what it does is uncertain. V was trimmed by 3 bases and J by 5 bases, leaving 22 bases between them. The length of the CDR3 is 17 residues. For the CDR3, the DNA is TGCGCCAGCAGTCACCGACCAAGTGGGGGGTCCAGGGAGACCCAGTACTTC. Translating gives CASSHRPSGGSRETQYF.

The J gene is TRBJ2-7, the V gene TRBV7-9, with 9 bases identical to TRBD1. The CDR3 totals 15 residues. Germline V gives CDR1 SEHNR, CDR2 FQNEAQ (reference sequence). With 4 bases clipped from V and 4 bases from J, the junction kept 8 bases outside the gene matches. Here the CDR3 DNA reads TGTGCCAGCAGCTCAACCGGGACAGGGTGGTACGAGCAGTACTTC. Translating gives CASSSTGTGWYEQYF. Full variable domain (remainder filled in from reference TRBV7-9 and TRBJ2-7): DTGVSQNPRHKITKRGQNVTFRCDPISEHNRLYWYRQTLGQGPEFLTYFQNEAQLEKSRLLSDRFSAERPKGSFSTLEIQRTEQGDSAMYLCASSSTGTGWYEQYFGPGTRLTVT.

V usage is TRBV5-6 and J usage is TRBJ2-1; TRBD2 agrees at 7 bases. Trimming removed 0 bases from V and 0 bases from J; junction bases left unmatched: 3. The germline V gene has CDR1 SGHDT and CDR2 YYEEEE. This CDR3 region has 16 residues. The CDR3 DNA reads as TGTGCCAGCAGCTTGGAGGGCGGGAGCTCCTACAATGAGCAGTTCTTC. It specifies CASSLEGGSSYNEQFF.

V and J are TRBV27 and TRBJ2-7, with a weak D call TRBD1 (6 bases). This CDR3 is 14 amino acids long. Per the germline V gene, CDR1 is MNHEY and CDR2 is SMNVEV (reference sequence). The ends were cut back, 3 bases at V and 9 bases at J, with 18 bases in the middle. The CDR3 region has the DNA TGTGCCAGCAGTTTTACAGGGCCCCGTAACAGGCAGTACTTC. It encodes CASSFTGPRNRQYF.

This rearrangement joins TRBV18 to TRBJ2-7; 7 bases are shared with TRBD2. In germline, CDR1 is KGHSH, CDR2 LQKENI. V trimming: 0 bases; J trimming: 1 base; junction bases outside the gene matches: 3. CDR3 length: 15 residues. The CDR3 region is CASSPPGRVSYEQYF. The CDR3 coding sequence is TGTGCCAGCTCACCACCGGGGAGGGTATCCTACGAGCAGTACTTC.

J is TRBJ1-1 and V is TRBV4-2; tentative D call: TRBD1 (6 bases). The V and J ends lost 0 bases and 6 bases respectively, with 11 bases between them. The CDR3 has 14 amino acids. CDR1 and CDR2 (germline): LGHNA, YNFKEQ. For the CDR3, the DNA is TGTGCCAGCAGCCAAGACAGGGGAAAACCTGAAGCTTTCTTT. Translating gives CASSQDRGKPEAFF.

CDR3 nucleotides: TGTGCCAGCAGAAACCCGGACAGGGTCACCGGGGAGCTGTTTTTT. It encodes CASRNPDRVTGELFF. V usage is TRBV6-5 and J usage is TRBJ2-2; 8 bases agree with TRBD1. V dropped 6 bases and J dropped 4; count of bases not matched to a gene: 7. This CDR3 region has 15 residues. In germline, CDR1 is MNHEY, CDR2 SVGAGI.

The gene calls are TRBV7-2 and TRBJ2-7; no clear D. The germline CDR1 and CDR2 sequences are SGHTA and FQGNSA. V was trimmed by 4 bases and J by 9 bases, leaving 16 bases between them. The CDR3 runs 13 residues. CDR3 DNA sequence: TGTGCCAGCAGCTCCAACCTCGGCGGTGGGCAGTACTTC. This sequence encodes CASSSNLGGGQYF.

The rearrangement joins TRBV5-1 to TRBJ1-1; D is possibly TRBD1 (6 bases). Trimming stripped 4 bases from V and 2 bases from J, with 9 bases between. The CDR3 extends over 13 amino acids. Germline V gene data show CDR1 as SGHRS and CDR2 as YFSETQ. DNA of the CDR3: TGCGCCAGCAGCGTGGACAGAAACACTGAAGCTTTCTTT. Translating it yields CASSVDRNTEAFF.

This chain uses TRBV19 with TRBJ1-5, with 7 positions matching TRBD1. Germline trimming cut 3 bases from V and 4 bases from J; bases unmatched to any gene: 9. This CDR3 contains 16 residues. Germline CDR1 LNHDA, CDR2 SQIVND (reference sequence). CDR3 coding DNA: TGTGCCAGTAGTATGCCGGGACAGCAGACTAATCAGCCCCAGCATTTT. This codes for CASSMPGQQTNQPQHF.

This clone was picked up one time. This rearrangement joins TRBV28 to TRBJ2-4; possibly TRBD2 for D (6 bases). Germline CDR1 and CDR2: MDHEN and SYDVKM. V lost 5 bases to trimming and J lost 5 bases, with 13 bases between them. The CDR3 has 14 amino acids. CDR3: CASSPPGGENIQYF. The CDR3 region has the DNA TGTGCCAGCAGTCCCCCTGGCGGGGAAAACATTCAGTACTTC.

The chain recombines TRBV5-1 with TRBJ1-2; 7 bases agree with TRBD1. Germline V gives CDR1 SGHRS, CDR2 YFSETQ. The CDR3 has 15 amino acids. V lost 3 bases to trimming and J lost 4 bases; unmatched junction nucleotides: 9. CDR3 sequence reads: CASSWETGTPYGYTF. In DNA, the CDR3 is TGCGCCAGCAGCTGGGAGACAGGGACCCCCTATGGCTACACCTTC.

This clone has only one observation. This rearrangement joins TRBV29-1 to TRBJ1-5; D might be TRBD1 (5 bases). Trimming took off 6 bases at V and 2 bases at J, with 8 bases between the two ends. The CDR3 has 12 amino acids. The germline CDR1 and CDR2 sequences are SQVTM and ANQGSEA. In DNA, the CDR3 is TGCAGCGTAGGAGGGGGCAATCAGCCCCAGCATTTT. The encoded protein is CSVGGGNQPQHF.

The V gene is TRBV5-1, the J gene TRBJ1-6; 8 bases are shared with TRBD1. The germline V gene encodes CDR1 SGHRS and CDR2 YFSETQ. J lost 10 bases, V lost 0 bases, and 3 bases had no gene match. The CDR3 has 14 residues. CDR3 amino acids: CASSLAGQGSPLHF. For the CDR3, the DNA is TGCGCCAGCAGCTTGGCTGGACAGGGCTCACCCCTCCACTTT.

The V and J genes are TRBV9 and TRBJ2-7, with 7 bases fitting TRBD2. This CDR3 has 15 residues. Germline V gene data show CDR1 as SGDLS and CDR2 as YYNGEE. V gave up 2 bases and J gave up 1 base; unmatched junction bases: 6. The CDR3 coding sequence is TGTGCCAGCAGCGTGGGCGGGAGTCGATCCTACGAGCAGTACTTC. Its protein product is CASSVGGSRSYEQYF.

The CDR3 nucleotides read TGCGCCAGCAGCCCACCGACAGGGGGTACGACTGAAGCTTTCTTT. Residues: CASSPPTGGTTEAFF. The chain uses TRBV5-1 and TRBJ1-1; 9 bases line up with TRBD1. After removal of 4 bases from V and 5 bases from J, the junction contained 9 bases not matched to a gene. The CDR3 sequence is 15 residues long. Germline V gene lookup returns CDR1 SGHRS and CDR2 YFSETQ.

This clone was observed a few times. V is TRBV9 and J is TRBJ2-2; TRBD2 agrees at 7 bases. V dropped 4 bases and J dropped 2; count of bases not matched to a gene: 11. The germline V gene encodes CDR1 SGDLS and CDR2 YYNGEE. This CDR3 has 17 residues. The CDR3 nucleotides read TGTGCCAGCAGCCCCCCACGCGGGAGAGAAAACACCGGGGAGCTGTTTTTT. This gives the protein CASSPPRGRENTGELFF.

This clone has more than one count but fewer than ten. The chain is built from TRBV10-3 and TRBJ2-5; possibly TRBD1 for D (5 bases). V lost 5 bases and J 6 bases, leaving 13 bases between the germline ends. CDR3 length: 13 residues. Germline V gives CDR1 ENHRY, CDR2 SYGVKD. The CDR3 sequence is CAISPQGRQTQYF. The CDR3 DNA is TGTGCCATCAGTCCCCAGGGTAGACAGACCCAGTACTTC.

This clone was seen only a few times. This chain's CDR3 is CASSTRQPGGYTF. The CDR3 region has the DNA TGTGCCAGCAGCACCCGACAGCCCGGGGGCTACACCTTC. The chain uses TRBV13 and TRBJ1-2; possibly TRBD1 for D (5 bases). The CDR3 consists of 13 residues. Trimming cost V 5 bases and J 8 bases, with 15 bases left between them. CDR1 is PRHDT and CDR2 is FYEKMQ in the germline V gene (reference sequence). Looking up the rest from reference TRBV13 and TRBJ1-2 gives the full variable domain: AAGVIQSPRHLIKEKRETATLKCYPIPRHDTVYWYQQGPGQDPQFLISFYEKMQSDKGSIPDRFSAQQFSDYHSELNMSSLELGDSALYFCASSTRQPGGYTFGSGTRLTVV.

The chain carries TRBV6-6 and TRBJ2-5; D not resolved. The CDR3 is made up of 14 amino acids. Germline lookup yields CDR1 MNHNY and CDR2 SVGAGI (reference sequence). The germline V and J ends were trimmed by 0 bases and 5 bases, with 10 bases remaining between them. CDR3 nucleotides: TGTGCCAGCAGTTACTCAGGCACAGTGGAGACCCAGTACTTC. It specifies CASSYSGTVETQYF.

The CDR3 reads CASSEIELALKTSSYNEQFF. CDR3 nucleotide sequence: TGTGCCAGCAGTGAGATCGAACTAGCGCTAAAAACGAGCTCCTACAATGAGCAGTTCTTC. The chain joins TRBV6-1 to TRBJ2-1; TRBD2 matches 7 bases. The CDR3 is 20 residues long. J gave up 0 bases and V 3 bases, and 17 bases lay outside the gene matches. Looked up from germline, CDR1 is MNHNS and CDR2 is SASEGT.

V is TRBV7-9 and J is TRBJ2-7, with D perhaps TRBD2 (5 bases). Germline V gene sequence: CDR1 SEHNR, CDR2 FQNEAQ (reference sequence). V was trimmed by 5 bases and J by 1 base, leaving 15 bases between them. The length of the CDR3 is 15 residues. CDR3 sequence reads: CASSLFPPGSYEQYF. Here the CDR3 DNA reads TGTGCCAGCAGCCTTTTTCCCCCGGGATCCTACGAGCAGTACTTC.